This T cell receptor beta chain was recorded in a study of blood T cell repertoires in COVID-19. Per germline, CDR1 SQVTM and CDR2 ANQGSEA. Deletions cut 4 bases from V and 0 bases from J, with 16 bases between. The CDR3 length is 16 residues. Sequenced by immunoSEQ multiplex PCR; TCRdb stores in-frame clones only, minus some. The data contain fewer than 250,000 clones, about 87% of them singletons. The sequence came from a man between 65 and 80 years old with acute or convalescent COVID-19. The V and J genes are TRBV29-1 and TRBJ2-1; the D gene is possibly TRBD2 (5 bases). The sample taken for sequencing was peripheral blood. The CDR3 sequence is CSVAPLSGRSYNEQFF. In DNA, the CDR3 is TGCAGCGTTGCACCCCTAAGCGGACGCTCCTACAATGAGCAGTTCTTC.